Sequencing of this T cell receptor (beta chain) was carried out in a study of blood T cells in healthy people across ages. A second PCR, run for about 7 to 11 cycles, used a sample-barcoded 5' primer plus a J-beta primer mix. TCRdb used MiXCR to reprocess the 5' RACE reads, holding one entry per CDR3 protein. Among about 1,000,000 distinct CDR3 sequences listed, less than 50% were seen once. The CDR3 has 15 residues. The germline V gene has CDR1 DFQATT and CDR2 SNEGSKA (reference sequence). V was clipped by 3 bases and J by 7 bases; unmatched bases: 11. The rearrangement uses TRBV20-1 and TRBJ2-1, with 8 bases identical to TRBD2. The source is a woman in her sixties or seventies in good health. Sequencing was carried out using blood. The CDR3: CSASLGAGGVNEQFF. DNA for the CDR3: TGCAGTGCTAGTCTCGGTGCGGGAGGTGTAAATGAGCAGTTCTTC.